This T cell receptor (beta chain) was obtained from a study of T cells in Graves' hyperthyroidism and ophthalmopathy. Study findings and constraints: The majority of expanded thyroid clonotypes above 0.001 also appeared in blood. The model predicted ophthalmopathy a median around six months before onset. Ophthalmopathy stood apart from stable hyperthyroidism in a 13 V-J model.

Using RNA transcripts as the source, TCR beta CDR3 regions were amplified. During a first-round RT-PCR of the TCR CDR3, the HTBI primer set was used. In TCRdb, the multiplex PCR reads were re-called with MiXCR into one record per CDR3 protein. The sample lists 250,000 to 300,000 distinct CDR3 sequences; roughly 19% were seen once. Details on this clonotype: Its matching antigen is unknown.

The CDR3 loop spans 13 amino acids. Germline V gene lookup returns CDR1 SQVTM and CDR2 ANQGSEA. With 4 bases clipped from V and 9 bases from J, the junction kept 6 bases outside the gene matches. This clonotype was obtained from a man aged 50 to 59 with Graves' ophthalmopathy. V gene TRBV29-1 combines with J gene TRBJ1-6; 7 bases match TRBD1. Input material: blood. The CDR3 loop is CSVGEGATSPLHF. The DNA for the CDR3 is TGCAGCGTTGGCGAGGGGGCTACTTCACCCCTCCACTTT. Looking up the rest from reference TRBV29-1 and TRBJ1-6 gives the full variable domain: SAVISQKPSRDICQRGTSLTIQCQVDSQVTMMFWYRQQPGQSLTLIATANQGSEATYESGFVIDKFPISRPNLTFSTLTVSNMSPEDSSIYLCSVGEGATSPLHFGNGTRLTVT.